These T cell receptor beta chains were read from a single sample in a study of CXCR3-negative and CXCR3-positive naive CD8 T cells. For each CDR3 protein, TCRdb gives one entry from its re-call of the 5' RACE reads, without DNA. Found here are about 140,000 distinct CDR3 sequences; the top ten clones hold about 0.37%. Material: naive CXCR3+ CD8+ T cells from blood. All receptors derive from a human donor in good health. Some clones in this sample may be carry-over from other donors' samples. Both conserved end residues are part of each CDR3.

J,V,CDR3
TRBJ2-1,TRBV25-1,CASSESMWAYNEQFF
TRBJ2-1,TRBV29-1,CSVEGLSGRRRREQFF
TRBJ2-3,TRBV2,CASSEALGGGSTDTQYF
TRBJ2-3,TRBV29-1,CSVEVVVSHGDTQYF
TRBJ2-5,TRBV7-9,CASSLARGIGETQYF
TRBJ1-4,TRBV10-3,CAINESAQGFNEKLFF
TRBJ1-2,TRBV4-1,CASSKVGSDGYTF
TRBJ1-1,TRBV20-1,CSAREYGTEAFF
TRBJ2-5,TRBV6-5,CASSAGLPQETQYF
TRBJ2-2,TRBV29-1,CSVVADTGELFF
TRBJ2-7,TRBV23-1,CASSQEGTSGKSEQYF
TRBJ2-5,TRBV5-1,CASSPYSGGTQYF
TRBJ2-7,TRBV29-1,CSVLNRLSYEQYF
TRBJ2-2,TRBV29-1,CSVDPGKTGELFF
TRBJ1-2,TRBV29-1,CSANLGLPDGYTF
TRBJ2-1,TRBV13,CASSTPDISYNEQFF
TRBJ2-7,TRBV19,CASSIKNAGYYEQYF
TRBJ2-3,TRBV7-8,CASSPRTSGGLTDTQYF
TRBJ2-2,TRBV28,CASSLGQANTWELFF
TRBJ2-5,TRBV5-4,CASSFRGVRETQYF
TRBJ1-1,TRBV7-3,CASSLHGGTEAFF
TRBJ2-1,TRBV5-1,CASSLDRGFGWTSETNEQFF
TRBJ2-5,TRBV7-9,CASSLNSQETQYF
TRBJ2-7,TRBV4-3,CASSQDPRDGAYEQYF
TRBJ2-7,TRBV19,CASTGTGAVEQYF
TRBJ2-6,TRBV29-1,CSVEVGGFGFSGANVLTF
TRBJ2-7,TRBV19,CASSIGQRSEQYF
TRBJ2-7,TRBV20-1,CSASRPGTSYEQYF
TRBJ2-2,TRBV5-1,CASSLGTGGNPNTGELFF
TRBJ2-1,TRBV4-3,CASSQGGVGEQFF
TRBJ1-2,TRBV2,CAGRRDTNYGYTF
TRBJ2-1,TRBV5-1,CASSLWREGRRREQFF
TRBJ2-1,TRBV7-3,CASSLLGTSGAYNEQLF
TRBJ2-7,TRBV19,CASSSGPTYEQYF
TRBJ2-7,TRBV27,CASSLSGGYEQYF
TRBJ1-1,TRBV12-3/TRBV12-4,CASRTPGQARAAFF
TRBJ2-7,TRBV15,CATSRGSSGSNEQYF
TRBJ2-7,TRBV29-1,CSGYRGPEQYF
TRBJ1-1,TRBV7-9,CASSDRENTEAFF
TRBJ2-7,TRBV11-2,CASSLVGVEQYF
TRBJ2-3,TRBV12-3/TRBV12-4,CASSFPGARGTQYF
TRBJ2-7,TRBV28,CASNGRQGRSTDYEQYF
TRBJ2-7,TRBV2,CASGNGYYEQYF
TRBJ2-7,TRBV29-1,CSVEVPGAISYEQYF
TRBJ2-1,TRBV20-1,CSARDLRRGSDEQFF
TRBJ2-4,TRBV7-8,CASSLGPGLAGNIQYF
TRBJ2-2,TRBV29-1,CSGQGPYNTGELFF
TRBJ2-2,TRBV19,CASSITDGELFF
TRBJ1-2,TRBV10-3,CAISEPGPGGFYGYTF
TRBJ2-1,TRBV7-9,CASSVSGRGLINEQFF
TRBJ1-3,TRBV4-1,CASRRDRGFGNTIYF
TRBJ2-5,TRBV7-9,CASSSTGSKETQYF